These 24 T cell receptor beta chains came from one sample sequenced in a study of shared clonotypes between healthy human individuals. Profiled with immunoSEQ multiplex PCR; TCRdb holds only in-frame clones, not every one. The data show hundreds of thousands of clones, with 73% seen just once and 10% held by the top ten. The sample consisted of memory CD4+ T cells sorted from blood. Subset of the sample: CD45RA-negative fraction. The receptors here all came from a man aged 25-45 years in good health.

This sequence joins TRBV7-6 and TRBJ2-1; D unclear. Germline CDR1 is SGHVS and CDR2 is FNYEAQ. V lost 5 bases to trimming and J lost 0 bases, with 17 bases between them. The length of the CDR3 is 17 residues. In nucleotides, the CDR3 is TGTGCCAGCAGCCGACGCCCTGCGGATCTCTCCTACAATGAGCAGTTCTTC. Translated: CASSRRPADLSYNEQFF.

This clone appeared a single time. This chain uses TRBV28 with TRBJ2-7, with D unresolved. Trimming took 1 base from V and 7 from J, leaving 8 bases between them. The length of the CDR3 is 12 residues. CDR1 MDHEN and CDR2 SYDVKM come from the germline V gene. The CDR3 region has the DNA TGTGCCAGCAGTTTATTATGGAAGGAGCAGTACTTC. This encodes CASSLLWKEQYF.

The chain is built from TRBV7-2 and TRBJ2-7; 9 bases line up with TRBD2. CDR1 SGHTA and CDR2 FQGNSA come from the germline V gene. The CDR3 is made up of 15 amino acids. The V segment lost 5 bases and the J segment 3 bases; nucleotides outside the gene matches: 8. The CDR3 DNA reads as TGTGCCAGCAGCCCCCACGCGGGGGGGCTCTACGAGCAGTACTTC. Its translation is CASSPHAGGLYEQYF.

This clone was detected only a few times. This chain links TRBV10-1 with TRBJ2-7; 7 nucleotides line up with TRBD1. CDR3 size: 14 residues. J was trimmed by 4 bases and V by 2 bases; bases with no gene match: 5. Germline CDR1 WNHNN, CDR2 SYGVQD (reference sequence). This CDR3 is CASSENPGGYEQYF. CDR3 DNA sequence: TGCGCCAGCAGTGAGAACCCAGGGGGATACGAGCAGTACTTC.

A word on this clone: Within the sample, other DNA sequences also encode this same CDR3. The chain carries TRBV28 and TRBJ2-1; D remains ambiguous. The CDR3 runs 11 residues. Germline V lookup: CDR1 MDHEN, CDR2 SYDVKM. V shed 3 bases and J shed 6 bases, with 3 bases lying between them. CDR3 amino acids: CASSLRNEQFF. The CDR3 DNA is TGTGCCAGCAGTTTGCGCAATGAGCAGTTCTTC.

J is TRBJ2-7 and V is TRBV7-2, with D perhaps TRBD2 (6 bases). The CDR3 is 15 amino acids. The germline gives CDR1 SGHTA, CDR2 FQGNSA. The V end was cut by 5 bases, the J end by 3 bases, with 17 bases between. CDR3 amino acids: CASSPGLSGIYEQYF. The CDR3 DNA sequence: TGTGCCAGCAGCCCCGGACTATCGGGAATCTACGAGCAGTACTTC.

The V gene is TRBV4-1, the J gene TRBJ2-6; D gene uncertain. The CDR3 covers 18 residues. Trimming took 1 base from V and 0 from J, leaving 13 bases between them. Germline lookup yields CDR1 MGHRA and CDR2 YSYEKL. CDR3 DNA: TGCGCCAGCAGCCAAGTCTATACGGCGAGCTCTGGGGCCAACGTCCTGACTTTC. Its translation: CASSQVYTASSGANVLTF.

The V gene is TRBV19, the J gene TRBJ2-7; D might be TRBD1 (6 bases). Per the germline V gene, CDR1 is LNHDA and CDR2 is SQIVND (reference sequence). The CDR3 runs 15 residues. Between the trimmed V and J ends, which lost 4 bases and 3 bases, there was a span of 16 bases. The CDR3: CASSTLLTGIYEQYF. In DNA form, the CDR3 reads TGTGCCAGTAGTACGCTCCTCACAGGGATCTACGAGCAGTACTTC.

The gene calls are TRBV18 and TRBJ1-3; possibly TRBD1 for D (5 bases). The CDR3 covers 17 residues. Germline V gene sequence: CDR1 KGHSH, CDR2 LQKENI. Trimming took 0 bases from V and 9 from J, leaving 21 bases between them. The CDR3, as DNA: TGTGCCAGCTCACCACCCTCCCCGGGACCCCAAACGGGCACCATATATTTT. Its protein product is CASSPPSPGPQTGTIYF.

This clone was recorded a few times. This chain joins TRBV5-4 and TRBJ2-7, with a weak D call TRBD2 (6 bases). This CDR3 has 13 residues. Trimming removed 5 bases from V and 1 base from J, with 10 bases in between. Per germline, CDR1 SGHNT and CDR2 YYREEE (reference sequence). CDR3 loop: CASRRDLSYEQYF. Here the CDR3 DNA reads TGTGCCAGCAGACGGGACTTATCCTACGAGCAGTACTTC.

The rearrangement links TRBV29-1 to TRBJ2-7; D call uncertain. Germline V gene lookup returns CDR1 SQVTM and CDR2 ANQGSEA. The CDR3 runs 14 residues. Trimming removed 3 bases from V and 2 bases from J, with 14 bases in between. The CDR3 DNA follows: TGCAGCGTTGAGTACTACGGGCGTCCCTACGAGCAGTACTTC. Protein sequence: CSVEYYGRPYEQYF.

This clone was seen at least ten times. The V and J genes are TRBV7-2 and TRBJ1-2, with unresolved D. Trimming cost V 2 bases and J 1 base, with 5 bases left between them. Germline CDR1 is SGHTA and CDR2 is FQGNSA. The CDR3 runs 13 residues. CDR3: CASSLSSNYGYTF. The CDR3 DNA reads as TGTGCCAGCAGCTTAAGTAGTAACTATGGCTACACCTTC.

This clone was detected only once. The chain has TRBV5-1 and TRBJ2-7; TRBD1 is a possible D gene (7 bases). This CDR3 comprises 15 residues. The V and J ends lost 0 bases and 5 bases respectively, with 15 bases between them. CDR1 is SGHRS and CDR2 is YFSETQ in the germline V gene. The CDR3 sequence: CASSLGGQRVDEQYF. CDR3 nucleotide sequence: TGCGCCAGCAGCTTGGGGGGACAGCGGGTCGACGAGCAGTACTTC.

The rearrangement joins TRBV27 to TRBJ1-2; 9 bases align to TRBD1. V was pared by 5 bases and J by 3 bases, with 4 bases of the junction left unmatched. Per germline, CDR1 MNHEY and CDR2 SMNVEV (reference sequence). This CDR3 is built from 14 residues. The CDR3 DNA reads as TGTGCCAGCAGTACAACAGGGGGCGACTATGGCTACACCTTC. Protein: CASSTTGGDYGYTF.

The J gene is TRBJ1-2, the V gene TRBV6-1; 9 bases align to TRBD1. The germline CDR1 and CDR2 sequences are MNHNS and SASEGT. After removal of 4 bases from V and 4 bases from J, the junction contained 16 bases not matched to a gene. The CDR3 runs to 18 residues. CDR3 in DNA: TGTGCCAGCAGTGGAATGGGGGCTACAGGGGGCCCCCTCTATGGCTACACCTTC. It encodes CASSGMGATGGPLYGYTF.

The sample holds a few counts of this clone. V is TRBV11-2 and J is TRBJ1-2; D is undetermined. The CDR3 totals 15 residues. The V gene's germline CDR1 is SGHAT and CDR2 FQNNGV. V lost 4 bases and J lost 3, with 15 bases in between. The CDR3 bases are TGTGCCAGCAGCTCTGGACGGAAATTTGACTATGGCTACACCTTC. This codes for CASSSGRKFDYGYTF.

The gene calls are TRBV21-1 and TRBJ1-1. TRBV21-1 is classified as a pseudogene. The CDR3 length is 12 residues. The CDR3 DNA reads as TGTGCCCCGGGGGTAGGGGTCACTGAAGCTTTCTTT. Translated: CAPGVGVTEAFF.

This sequence joins TRBV29-1 and TRBJ2-3; 10 bases line up with TRBD2. The CDR3 sequence is 16 residues long. From germline, CDR1 is SQVTM and CDR2 ANQGSEA. With 4 bases clipped from V and 2 bases from J, the junction kept 9 bases outside the gene matches. CDR3: CSVGGKLAGATDTQYF. In nucleotides, the CDR3 is TGCAGCGTTGGCGGTAAGCTAGCGGGAGCCACAGATACGCAGTATTTT.

To note about this clone: A read error likely explains this, since a far larger clone differs by one base. V usage is TRBV14 and J usage is TRBJ2-7; D gene unclear. CDR1 is SGHDN, CDR2 FVKESK, per germline. V was clipped by 5 bases and J by 3 bases, with 5 bases between them. The CDR3 is 11 residues long. CDR3 bases: TGTGCCAGCAGCTGGGGCTACGAGCAGTACTTC. This codes for CASSWGYEQYF.

The chain carries TRBV5-1 and TRBJ1-5; weak D call: TRBD1 (5 bases). Germline CDR1 reads SGHRS; CDR2 reads YFSETQ. This CDR3 spans 14 amino acids. V was trimmed by 2 bases and J by 6 bases, leaving 12 bases between them. The CDR3 sequence: CASSFQGQGQPQHF. CDR3 coding DNA: TGCGCCAGCAGCTTTCAGGGCCAGGGTCAGCCCCAGCATTTT.

The chain has TRBV18 and TRBJ2-7; tentative D call: TRBD1 (5 bases). The CDR3 contains 17 residues. Between the trimmed V and J ends, which lost 0 bases and 3 bases, there was a span of 18 bases. Germline loops: CDR1 KGHSH, CDR2 LQKENI. The DNA of the CDR3 is TGTGCCAGCTCACCACCCTCCAAAAGGGGCGGCAGCTACGAGCAGTACTTC. Its translation is CASSPPSKRGGSYEQYF.

V is TRBV28 and J is TRBJ2-1, with D possibly being TRBD2 (6 bases). The CDR3 runs 13 residues. Trimming took 5 bases from V and 10 from J, leaving 15 bases between them. Looked up from germline, CDR1 is MDHEN and CDR2 is SYDVKM. CDR3 region: CASSRGTAGEQFF. CDR3 bases: TGTGCCAGCAGTAGGGGAACGGCGGGAGAGCAGTTCTTC.

This clone has more than one count but fewer than ten. This chain connects TRBV13 to TRBJ2-2; the match to TRBD2 covers 7 bases. This CDR3 is built from 18 residues. Trimming removed 4 bases from V and 6 bases from J; junction bases left unmatched: 17. CDR1 and CDR2 (germline): PRHDT, FYEKMQ (reference sequence). This chain's CDR3 is CASSWTRGSRLISGELFF. In DNA form, the CDR3 reads TGTGCCAGCAGCTGGACTAGGGGTAGCAGATTGATTTCCGGGGAGCTGTTTTTT.

This clone was seen many times. The chain links TRBV2 to TRBJ2-4; unclear D gene. Trimming pared 6 bases from V and 3 bases from J, leaving 12 bases between. This CDR3 is built from 14 residues. Per the germline V gene, CDR1 is SNHLY and CDR2 is FYNNEI. The CDR3 is CASRETSGKNIQYF. Written as DNA, the CDR3 is TGTGCCAGCAGGGAGACGAGTGGCAAAAACATTCAGTACTTC.